This TCR beta chain was captured in a study of T cell responses to AZD1222 COVID-19 vaccine listed by TCRdb under 2021. Background on the whole study: AZD1222 recipients whose second dose came at about 4 weeks and those whose second dose came at about 12 weeks were combined into one group, since spike-specific TCR depth and breadth did not differ between the two schedules. Trial participants were enrolled by age into 18-55, 56-69 and 70-plus year subgroups, with about 150, 28 and 57 TCR-sequenced participants respectively. A total of just over 230 trial participants underwent TCR sequencing, of whom approximately 200 had received two doses of AZD1222 and around 25 had received two doses of the MenACWY control vaccine.

V loses 5 bases of germline sequence and J loses 0 bases, and the interval between the two ends is 5 bases. CDR1 is given as SEHNR and CDR2 as FQNEAQ, both from the germline V gene (reference sequence). Measured from the cysteine to the phenylalanine, the CDR3 is 13 residues long. CDR3 DNA only is kept here, 39 bases in frame from base 1. This specimen's time point label, per the study, means: baseline before first vaccination. The vaccinee samples were drawn from two UK trials, COV001 and COV002, one of which was a single-blind randomized controlled phase 2/3 trial testing AZD1222 (ChAdOx1 nCoV-19) in healthy adults. For TCRbeta chain sequencing, PBMC samples were collected from trial participants at day 0 and at day 28 after the second dose. A word on this clone: No cognate antigen has been identified for it. No much larger clonotype is one base removed from it; base qualities were not supplied.

Findings and caveats that apply to the study as a whole: The vaccine-associated CD4 TCRs covered the entire spike protein, and the dominant responses fell in regions 160-218 and 743-854. Nearly half of unique spike-specific TCRs reportedly recognized epitopes outside regions mutated in the B.1.351 and B.1.1.7 variants. Only a handful of AZD1222 recipients were SARS-CoV-2 seropositive at baseline, limiting conclusions about previously exposed vaccinees. In the small 56-69-year group, the increase in depth fell short of significance, most likely because of low power. Participants were mostly white British, with more females than males. The authors suggested clonal diversity may have been underestimated. Because no day 14 peak-response samples were available, repertoires were characterized only after the peak T cell response. After two AZD1222 doses, both the breadth and the depth of spike-specific TCRs were significantly higher than at day 0 and than in MenACWY recipients.

The CDR3 regions of human TCRbeta chains were subjected to immunosequencing. Concerning the study's data processing: Repertoire TCRs were matched against a reference library of SARS-CoV-2-specific TCRs generated with the MIRA antigen-specificity platform. Breadth was defined as the fraction of unique TCRs that were SARS-CoV-2-associated, and depth was defined as the fraction of total T cells that were SARS-CoV-2-associated. Each spike-specific TCR was assigned to its reactive spike region and to a CD4 or CD8 class using the MIRA data. Log10-transformed breadth and depth values were compared by one-way ANOVA with Sidak's multiple comparisons tests. This is the immuneACCESS table as TCRdb keeps it, with only in-frame sequences that have V and J called. A part of the clones is gone; compared with another copy, unresolved V genes explain less than half, and the rest is unexplained. V and J calls and clone size are copied from that table; D and trimming were computed from the DNA. Present in this sample are about 140,000 clones, 70% to 90% of which were seen just once. 8% of the sample belongs to the ten largest clones.

The sequenced sample was peripheral blood, obtained on day 0 of AZD1222 vaccination. The sequence was obtained from an adult in good health. Recombination connected TRBV7-9 to TRBJ2-1; the D gene may be TRBD1 or TRBD2, since each aligns over 5 bases. In nucleotides, the sequence is TGTGCCAGCAGCGGGGGCTCCTACAATGAGCAGTTCTTC. The resulting protein is CASSGGSYNEQFF.